Sequencing of this T cell receptor (beta chain) was carried out in a study of vaccination and CD4 T cells after COVID-19. This CDR3 region has 14 residues. V shed 5 bases, J shed 7 bases, and the junction held 6 bases outside the gene matches. Germline V gives CDR1 LNHDA, CDR2 SQIVND (reference sequence). Indicated time point: late sampling 161 to 241 days after vaccination in three convalescent patients. As to treatment: roughly 10-day PBMC culture with coronavirus spike peptide pools or control peptides (ViraFEST assay). Sequence data for DNA of cultured CD4+ T cells were generated by the Oncomine TCR Beta short-read assay. Via MiXCR, TCRdb re-called the PCR reads, giving one row per CDR3 protein. This table has 16,000 or so distinct CDR3 sequences, 50% to 65% appearing once. As regards this clonotype: As yet, its antigen is unknown.

The V and J genes are TRBV19 and TRBJ2-1; 9 positions agree with TRBD1. This material consisted of CD4+ T cells from blood, cultured in vitro, taken about 7 months after SARS-CoV-2 vaccination. The source of this sequence is a human donor who had recovered from COVID-19. The CDR3 nucleotides read TGTGCCAGTAGTCCGGGACAGGGACGGAATGAGCAGTTCTTC. This encodes CASSPGQGRNEQFF.